This paragraph reports one T cell receptor beta chain. V was trimmed by 1 base and J by 9 bases, leaving 7 bases between them. The CDR3 has 12 amino acids. These data come from a study of blood T cell repertoires in COVID-19. Study in general: The United States, Italy and Spain were the sources of the acute and convalescent COVID-19 samples. PBMCs, B-cell-depleted T cells, or T cells were the source of the cDNA or gDNA that made up the material.

Original methodology: Reference gene primer amplification gave estimated nucleated cell counts. The protocol was immunoSEQ multiplex PCR, while the TCRdb copy is restricted to in-frame clones and leaves out a portion. The DNA gave D and trimming, while V, J and clone size come from that table. The table has some 51,000 clones, 80% to 95% seen once. The TCR sequence derives from a human donor with active COVID-19. The donor label of this sample is uncertain. Sequences were obtained from peripheral blood. The gene calls are TRBV12-3 or TRBV12-4 and TRBJ2-1; D unclear. CDR3 bases: TGTGCCAGCAGTTTAGAGTGGAGTGAGCAGTTCTTC. Translation gives CASSLEWSEQFF.